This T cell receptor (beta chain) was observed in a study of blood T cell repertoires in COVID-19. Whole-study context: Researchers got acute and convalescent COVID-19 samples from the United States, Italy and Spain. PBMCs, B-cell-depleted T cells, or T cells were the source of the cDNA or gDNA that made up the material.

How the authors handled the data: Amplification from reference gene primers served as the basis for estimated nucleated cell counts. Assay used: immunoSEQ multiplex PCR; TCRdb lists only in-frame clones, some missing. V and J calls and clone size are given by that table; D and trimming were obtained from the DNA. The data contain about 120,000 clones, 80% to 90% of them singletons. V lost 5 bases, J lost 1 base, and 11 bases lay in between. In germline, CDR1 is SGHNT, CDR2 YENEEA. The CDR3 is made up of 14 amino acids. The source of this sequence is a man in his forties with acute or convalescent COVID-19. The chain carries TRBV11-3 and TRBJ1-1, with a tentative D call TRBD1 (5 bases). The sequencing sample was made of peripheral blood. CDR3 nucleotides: TGTGCCAGCAGCCAATCCGGGGGGAACACTGAAGCTTTCTTT. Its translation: CASSQSGGNTEAFF.